This entry lists 14 T cell receptor beta chains sequenced from one sample in a study of control samples from healthy donors and cancer patients. Profiled with immunoSEQ multiplex PCR; TCRdb holds only in-frame clones, not every one. The table has approximately 140,000 clones, around 85% seen once; the top ten hold about 9%. The specimen was blood. The receptors shown here come from a woman between 25 and 40 years old in good health.

The genes are TRBV29-1 and TRBJ1-2, with no clear D. Germline values: CDR1 SQVTM, CDR2 ANQGSEA. Between the trimmed V and J ends, which lost 3 bases and 4 bases, there was a span of 15 bases. The CDR3 is made up of 14 amino acids. The CDR3 loop reads CSVEAGFGLYGYTF. The CDR3 DNA reads as TGCAGCGTTGAGGCCGGGTTCGGCCTCTATGGCTACACCTTC. Combining the CDR3 with reference TRBV29-1 and TRBJ1-2 gives the whole variable domain SAVISQKPSRDICQRGTSLTIQCQVDSQVTMMFWYRQQPGQSLTLIATANQGSEATYESGFVIDKFPISRPNLTFSTLTVSNMSPEDSSIYLCSVEAGFGLYGYTFGSGTRLTVV.

The V call is TRBV4-2, the J call TRBJ1-4; D ambiguous. Trimming left V 3 bases short and J 8 bases short, with 10 bases between. Germline-derived CDR1 and CDR2 are LGHNA and YNFKEQ. This CDR3 contains 13 residues. This chain's CDR3 is CASSHEAREKLFF. For the CDR3, the DNA is TGTGCCAGCAGCCATGAGGCCCGGGAAAAACTGTTTTTT.

This clone was observed once. The V call is TRBV6-6, the J call TRBJ2-7; D perhaps matches TRBD2 (5 bases). Trimming pared 7 bases from V and 0 bases from J, leaving 19 bases between. Germline CDR1 reads MNHNY; CDR2 reads SVGAGI (reference sequence). The CDR3 spans 16 residues. The CDR3 sequence: CASIQAPQRSSYEQYF. For the CDR3, the DNA is TGTGCCAGCATTCAGGCGCCCCAGCGGAGCTCCTACGAGCAGTACTTC.

J is TRBJ2-3 and V is TRBV27; perhaps D is TRBD1 or TRBD2 (5 bases each). Deletions cut 0 bases from V and 2 bases from J, with 9 bases between. Germline CDR1 and CDR2: MNHEY and SMNVEV (reference sequence). The CDR3 has 15 amino acids. This CDR3 is CASSLSRDPTDTQYF. The CDR3 DNA is TGTGCCAGCAGTTTATCGAGGGACCCCACAGATACGCAGTATTTT.

CDR3 amino acids: CARSFSGTSGRYEQYF. The CDR3 region has the DNA TGTGCCAGAAGCTTTTCCGGGACTAGCGGGAGATACGAGCAGTACTTC. V gene TRBV5-3 combines with J gene TRBJ2-7; 14 positions agree with TRBD2. TRBV5-3 qualifies as an ORF whose function is uncertain. The J segment lost 4 bases and the V segment lost 2 bases, leaving 5 bases of the junction unmatched. The CDR3 length is 16 residues.

This chain connects TRBV5-6 to TRBJ2-5; no clear D. The germline V gene encodes CDR1 SGHDT and CDR2 YYEEEE. The CDR3 loop spans 13 amino acids. Trimming took 4 bases from V and 5 from J, leaving 12 bases between them. The DNA of the CDR3 is TGTGCCAGCAGCCTGGTCGGGCGGGAGACCCAGTACTTC. Its translation is CASSLVGRETQYF.

J is TRBJ2-7 and V is TRBV27; a weak D match, TRBD1 (5 bases). V was pared by 6 bases and J by 3 bases, with 12 bases between. Germline-derived CDR1 and CDR2 are MNHEY and SMNVEV (reference sequence). The CDR3 consists of 13 residues. CDR3 sequence reads: CASRFQGDYEQYF. The CDR3 bases are TGTGCCAGCAGGTTCCAGGGTGACTACGAGCAGTACTTC.

This chain uses TRBV30 with TRBJ1-5; no definite D call. The ends were cut back, 3 bases at V and 7 bases at J, with 16 bases in the middle. The CDR3 covers 14 residues. Germline CDR1 GTSNPN, CDR2 SVGIG (reference sequence). CDR3 sequence: CAWSAGSNGQPQHF. CDR3 bases: TGTGCCTGGAGCGCCGGGTCTAACGGGCAGCCCCAGCATTTT.

CDR3 region: CASSLRRGNEQFF. In DNA form, the CDR3 reads TGTGCCAGCAGCCTAAGGAGGGGGAATGAGCAGTTCTTC. The J gene is TRBJ2-1, the V gene TRBV7-9, with D possibly called TRBD1 or TRBD2 (6 bases each). Deletions cut 5 bases from V and 7 bases from J, with 12 bases between. This CDR3 comprises 13 residues. Per germline, CDR1 SEHNR and CDR2 FQNEAQ (reference sequence). Full variable domain (outside the CDR3, taken from reference TRBV7-9 and TRBJ2-1): DTGVSQNPRHKITKRGQNVTFRCDPISEHNRLYWYRQTLGQGPEFLTYFQNEAQLEKSRLLSDRFSAERPKGSFSTLEIQRTEQGDSAMYLCASSLRRGNEQFFGPGTRLTVL.

Details on this clone: One junction end disagrees with the germline gene, perhaps due to a read error. The rearrangement joins TRBV24-1 to TRBJ1-4; TRBD1 matches 9 bases. Germline V CDR1 and CDR2: KGHDR, SFDVKD. The CDR3 consists of 14 residues. CDR3 sequence: CATIDWTGDEKLFF. CDR3 in DNA: TGTGCCACCATTGATTGGACAGGGGACGAAAAACTGTTTTTT.

This clone was recorded a few times. The rearrangement uses TRBV6-5 and TRBJ1-6; the D gene is possibly TRBD1 (5 bases). The CDR3 has 12 residues. Germline V gene data show CDR1 as MNHEY and CDR2 as SVGAGI. The V end was cut by 2 bases, the J end by 10 bases, with 6 bases between. The chain's CDR3 is CASSYGGSPLHF. The CDR3 DNA is TGTGCCAGCAGTTACGGGGGGTCACCCCTCCACTTT.

The rearrangement joins TRBV7-2 to TRBJ2-3; D remains ambiguous. The CDR3 has 13 residues. CDR1 is SGHTA and CDR2 is FQGNSA in the germline V gene. The V and J ends lost 11 bases and 1 base respectively, with 13 bases between them. Here the CDR3 DNA reads TGTGCCGCCCGTGGAGAAGGCACAGATACGCAGTATTTT. It is translated as CAARGEGTDTQYF.

The CDR3 DNA reads TGTGCCAGTACCTTGGGTTTCGGACAGGGGGTAATCACTGAAGCTTTCTTT. Translation gives CASTLGFGQGVITEAFF. This chain uses TRBV19 with TRBJ1-1, with 10 bases identical to TRBD1. The V segment lost 7 bases and the J segment 4 bases; nucleotides outside the gene matches: 15. Germline V gene sequence: CDR1 LNHDA, CDR2 SQIVND (reference sequence). CDR3 length: 17 residues.

Note on this clone: Other nucleotide sequences from this sample produce the same CDR3. The chain couples TRBV19 to TRBJ1-1; D gene unclear. The CDR3 is 14 residues long. Trimming shortened V by 1 base and J by 2 bases, and 8 bases separated the two germline ends. The germline V gene has CDR1 LNHDA and CDR2 SQIVND (reference sequence). CDR3 sequence reads: CASSIGGGNTEAFF. CDR3 DNA sequence: TGTGCCAGTAGTATAGGTGGAGGTAACACTGAAGCTTTCTTT.